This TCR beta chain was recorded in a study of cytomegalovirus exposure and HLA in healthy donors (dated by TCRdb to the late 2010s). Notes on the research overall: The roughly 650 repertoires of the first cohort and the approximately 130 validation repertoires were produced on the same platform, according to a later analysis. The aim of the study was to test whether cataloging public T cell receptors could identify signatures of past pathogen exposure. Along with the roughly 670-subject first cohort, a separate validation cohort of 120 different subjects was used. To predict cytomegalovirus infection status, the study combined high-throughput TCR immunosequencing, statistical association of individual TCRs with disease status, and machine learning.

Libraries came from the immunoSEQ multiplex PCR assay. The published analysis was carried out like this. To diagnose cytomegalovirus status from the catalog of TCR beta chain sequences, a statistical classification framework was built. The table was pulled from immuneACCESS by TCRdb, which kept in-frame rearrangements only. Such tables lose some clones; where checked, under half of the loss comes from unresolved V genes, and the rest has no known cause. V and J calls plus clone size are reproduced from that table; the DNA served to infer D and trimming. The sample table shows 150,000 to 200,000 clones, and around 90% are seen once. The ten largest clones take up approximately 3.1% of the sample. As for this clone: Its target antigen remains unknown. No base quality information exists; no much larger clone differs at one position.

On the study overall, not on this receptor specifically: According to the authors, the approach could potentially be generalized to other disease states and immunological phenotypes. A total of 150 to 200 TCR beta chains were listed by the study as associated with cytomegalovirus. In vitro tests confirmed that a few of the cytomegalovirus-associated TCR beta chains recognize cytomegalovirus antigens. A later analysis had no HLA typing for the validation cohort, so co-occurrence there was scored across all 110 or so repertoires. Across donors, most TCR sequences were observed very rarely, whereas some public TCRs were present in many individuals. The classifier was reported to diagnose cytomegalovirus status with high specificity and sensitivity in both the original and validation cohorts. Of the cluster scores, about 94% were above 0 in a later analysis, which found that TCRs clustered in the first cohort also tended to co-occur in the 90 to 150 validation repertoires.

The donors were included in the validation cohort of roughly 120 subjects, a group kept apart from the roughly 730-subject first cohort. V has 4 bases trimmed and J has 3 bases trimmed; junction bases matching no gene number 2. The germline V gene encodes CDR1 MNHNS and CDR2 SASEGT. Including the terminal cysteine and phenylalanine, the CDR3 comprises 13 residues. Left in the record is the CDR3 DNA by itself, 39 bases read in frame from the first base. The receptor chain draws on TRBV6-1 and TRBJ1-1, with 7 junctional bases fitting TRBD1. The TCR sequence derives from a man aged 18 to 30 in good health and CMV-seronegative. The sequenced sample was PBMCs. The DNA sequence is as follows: TGTGCCAGCAGTGGAGACAGGGACACTGAAGCTTTCTTT. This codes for CASSGDRDTEAFF.